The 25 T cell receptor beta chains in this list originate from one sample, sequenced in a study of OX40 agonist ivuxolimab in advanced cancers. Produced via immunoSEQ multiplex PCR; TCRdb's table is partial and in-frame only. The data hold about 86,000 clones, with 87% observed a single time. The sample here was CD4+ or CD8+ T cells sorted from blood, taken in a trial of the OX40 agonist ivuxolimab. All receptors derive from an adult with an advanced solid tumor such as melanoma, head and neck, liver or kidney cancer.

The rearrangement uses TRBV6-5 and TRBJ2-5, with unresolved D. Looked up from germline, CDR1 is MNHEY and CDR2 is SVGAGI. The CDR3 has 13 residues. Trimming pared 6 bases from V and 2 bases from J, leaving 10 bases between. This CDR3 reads CASSPGTQETQYF. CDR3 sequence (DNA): TGTGCCAGCAGCCCCGGAACACAAGAGACCCAGTACTTC.

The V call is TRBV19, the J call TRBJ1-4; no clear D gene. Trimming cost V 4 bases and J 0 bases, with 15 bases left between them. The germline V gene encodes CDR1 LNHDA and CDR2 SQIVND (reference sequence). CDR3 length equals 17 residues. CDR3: CASSSPSESATNEKLFF. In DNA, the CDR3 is TGTGCCAGTAGTAGCCCCTCCGAGAGTGCAACTAATGAAAAACTGTTTTTT.

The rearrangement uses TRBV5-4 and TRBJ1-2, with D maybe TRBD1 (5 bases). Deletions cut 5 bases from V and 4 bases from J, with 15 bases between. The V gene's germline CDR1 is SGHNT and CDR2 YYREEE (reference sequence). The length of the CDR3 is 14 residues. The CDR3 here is CASRQLGGRYGYTF. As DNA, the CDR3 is TGTGCCAGCAGACAATTGGGGGGTCGCTATGGCTACACCTTC.

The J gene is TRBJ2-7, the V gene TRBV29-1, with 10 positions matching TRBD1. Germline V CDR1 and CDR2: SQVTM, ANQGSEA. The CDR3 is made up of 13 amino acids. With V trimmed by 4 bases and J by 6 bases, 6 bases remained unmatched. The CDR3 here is CSVAGQGMVEQYF. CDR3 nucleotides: TGCAGCGTTGCGGGACAGGGGATGGTCGAGCAGTACTTC.

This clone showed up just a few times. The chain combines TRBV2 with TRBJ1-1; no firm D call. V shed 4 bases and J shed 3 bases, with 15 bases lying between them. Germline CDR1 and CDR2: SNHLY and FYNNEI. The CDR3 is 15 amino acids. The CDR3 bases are TGTGCCAGCAGTGCCAGTTTTGTTAGGGACACTGAAGCTTTCTTT. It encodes CASSASFVRDTEAFF.

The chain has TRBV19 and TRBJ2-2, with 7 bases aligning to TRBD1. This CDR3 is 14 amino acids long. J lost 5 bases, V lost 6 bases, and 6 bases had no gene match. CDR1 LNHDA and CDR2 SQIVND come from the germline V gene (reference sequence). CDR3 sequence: CASRKGGATGELFF. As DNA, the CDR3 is TGTGCCAGTAGGAAAGGGGGCGCGACCGGGGAGCTGTTTTTT.

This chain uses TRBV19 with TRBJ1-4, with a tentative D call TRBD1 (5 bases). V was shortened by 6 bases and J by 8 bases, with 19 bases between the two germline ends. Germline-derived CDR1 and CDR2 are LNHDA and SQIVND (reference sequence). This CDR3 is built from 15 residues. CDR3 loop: CASSPSARVYEKLFF. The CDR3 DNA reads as TGTGCCAGTAGCCCATCGGCCAGGGTGTACGAAAAACTGTTTTTT.

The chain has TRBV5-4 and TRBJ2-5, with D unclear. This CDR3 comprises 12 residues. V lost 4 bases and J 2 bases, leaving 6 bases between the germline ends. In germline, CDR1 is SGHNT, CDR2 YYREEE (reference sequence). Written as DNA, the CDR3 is TGTGCCAGCAGCAGAGTGCAAGAGACCCAGTACTTC. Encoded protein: CASSRVQETQYF.

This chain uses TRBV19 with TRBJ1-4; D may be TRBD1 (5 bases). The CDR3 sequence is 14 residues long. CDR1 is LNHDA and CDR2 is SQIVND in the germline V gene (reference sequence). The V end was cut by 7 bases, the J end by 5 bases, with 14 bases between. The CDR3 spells CASNRPGSNEKLFF. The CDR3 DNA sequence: TGTGCCAGTAATCGGCCAGGGTCAAATGAAAAACTGTTTTTT.

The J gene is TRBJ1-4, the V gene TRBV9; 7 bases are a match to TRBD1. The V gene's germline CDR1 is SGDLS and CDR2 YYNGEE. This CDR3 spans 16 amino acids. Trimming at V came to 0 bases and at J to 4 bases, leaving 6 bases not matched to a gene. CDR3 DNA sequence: TGTGCCAGCAGCGTAGGCTACGGACAGGTTAATGAAAAACTGTTTTTT. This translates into CASSVGYGQVNEKLFF.

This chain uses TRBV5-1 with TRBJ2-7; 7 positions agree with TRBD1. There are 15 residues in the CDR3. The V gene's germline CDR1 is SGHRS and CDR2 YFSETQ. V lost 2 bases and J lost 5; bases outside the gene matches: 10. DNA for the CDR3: TGCGCCAGCAGCTTTCGGCCCAACACAGGGGACGAGCAGTACTTC. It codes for CASSFRPNTGDEQYF.

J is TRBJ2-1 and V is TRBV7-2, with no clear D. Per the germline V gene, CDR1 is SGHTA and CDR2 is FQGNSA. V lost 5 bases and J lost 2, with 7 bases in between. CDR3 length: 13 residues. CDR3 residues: CASSPTTYNEQFF. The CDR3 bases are TGTGCCAGCAGCCCCACGACCTACAATGAGCAGTTCTTC.

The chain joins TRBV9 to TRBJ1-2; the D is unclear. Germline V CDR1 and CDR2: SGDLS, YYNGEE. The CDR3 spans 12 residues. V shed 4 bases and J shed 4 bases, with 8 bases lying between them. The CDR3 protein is CASSLFTYGYTF. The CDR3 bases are TGTGCCAGCAGCCTCTTTACCTATGGCTACACCTTC.

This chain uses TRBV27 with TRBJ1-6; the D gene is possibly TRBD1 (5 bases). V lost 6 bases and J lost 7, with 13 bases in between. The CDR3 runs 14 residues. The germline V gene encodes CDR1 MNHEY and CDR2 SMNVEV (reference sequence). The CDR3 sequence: CASRLGTSNSPLHF. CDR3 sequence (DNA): TGTGCCAGCAGACTCGGGACCTCCAATTCACCCCTCCACTTT.

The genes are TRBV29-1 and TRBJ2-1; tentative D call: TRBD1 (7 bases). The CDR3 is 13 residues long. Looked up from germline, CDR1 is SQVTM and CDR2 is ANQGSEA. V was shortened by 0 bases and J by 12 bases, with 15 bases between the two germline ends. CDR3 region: CSVEESRQGGQFF. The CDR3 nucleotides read TGCAGCGTTGAAGAATCGAGACAGGGAGGGCAGTTCTTC.

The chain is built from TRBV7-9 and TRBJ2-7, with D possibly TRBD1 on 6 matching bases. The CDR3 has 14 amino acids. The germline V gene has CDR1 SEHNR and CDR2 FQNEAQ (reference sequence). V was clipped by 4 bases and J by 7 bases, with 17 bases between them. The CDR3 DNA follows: TGTGCCAGCAGCTCCGCCGGGACAAGTAGGGAGCAGTACTTC. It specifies CASSSAGTSREQYF. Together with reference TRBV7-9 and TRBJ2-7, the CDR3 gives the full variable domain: DTGVSQNPRHKITKRGQNVTFRCDPISEHNRLYWYRQTLGQGPEFLTYFQNEAQLEKSRLLSDRFSAERPKGSFSTLEIQRTEQGDSAMYLCASSSAGTSREQYFGPGTRLTVT.

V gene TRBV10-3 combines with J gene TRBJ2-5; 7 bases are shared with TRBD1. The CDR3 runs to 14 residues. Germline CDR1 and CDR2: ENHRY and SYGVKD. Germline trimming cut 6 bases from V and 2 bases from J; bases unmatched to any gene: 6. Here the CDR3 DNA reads TGTGCCATCAGCCTGGGACAGCAACAAGAGACCCAGTACTTC. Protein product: CAISLGQQQETQYF.

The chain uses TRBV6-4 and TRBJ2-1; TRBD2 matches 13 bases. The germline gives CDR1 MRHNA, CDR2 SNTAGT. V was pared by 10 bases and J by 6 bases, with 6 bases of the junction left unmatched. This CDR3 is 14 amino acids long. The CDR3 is CATKRTSGSNEQFF. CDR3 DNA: TGTGCCACCAAAAGGACTAGCGGGAGCAATGAGCAGTTCTTC.

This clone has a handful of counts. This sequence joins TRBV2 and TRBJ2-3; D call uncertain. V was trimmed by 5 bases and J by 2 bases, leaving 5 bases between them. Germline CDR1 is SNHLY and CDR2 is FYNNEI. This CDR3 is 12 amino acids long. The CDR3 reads CASSQITDTQYF. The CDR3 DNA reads TGTGCCAGCAGTCAGATCACAGATACGCAGTATTTT.

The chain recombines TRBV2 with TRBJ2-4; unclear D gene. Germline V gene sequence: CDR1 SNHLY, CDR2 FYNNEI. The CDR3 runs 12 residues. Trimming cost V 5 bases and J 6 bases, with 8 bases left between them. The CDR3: CASSMDRNIQYF. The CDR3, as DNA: TGTGCCAGCAGTATGGACCGAAACATTCAGTACTTC. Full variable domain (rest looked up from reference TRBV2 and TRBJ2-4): EPEVTQTPSHQVTQMGQEVILRCVPISNHLYFYWYRQILGQKVEFLVSFYNNEISEKSEIFDDQFSVERPDGSNFTLKIRSTKLEDSAMYFCASSMDRNIQYFGAGTRLSVL.

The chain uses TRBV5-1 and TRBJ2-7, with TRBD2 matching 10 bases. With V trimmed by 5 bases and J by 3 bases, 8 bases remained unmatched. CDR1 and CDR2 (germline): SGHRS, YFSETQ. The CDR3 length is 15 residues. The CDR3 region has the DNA TGCGCCAGCAGGATGGAACTAGCGGGGAGCTACGAGCAGTACTTC. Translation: CASRMELAGSYEQYF. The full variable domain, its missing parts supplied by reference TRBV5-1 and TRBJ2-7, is KAGVTQTPRYLIKTRGQQVTLSCSPISGHRSVSWYQQTPGQGLQFLFEYFSETQRNKGNFPGRFSGRQFSNSRSEMNVSTLELGDSALYLCASRMELAGSYEQYFGPGTRLTVT.

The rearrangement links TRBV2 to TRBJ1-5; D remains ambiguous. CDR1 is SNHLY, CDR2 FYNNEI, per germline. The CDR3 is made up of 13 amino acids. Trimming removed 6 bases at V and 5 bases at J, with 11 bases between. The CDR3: CASSPGPYQPQHF. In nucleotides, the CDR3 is TGTGCCAGCAGCCCAGGTCCATATCAGCCCCAGCATTTT.

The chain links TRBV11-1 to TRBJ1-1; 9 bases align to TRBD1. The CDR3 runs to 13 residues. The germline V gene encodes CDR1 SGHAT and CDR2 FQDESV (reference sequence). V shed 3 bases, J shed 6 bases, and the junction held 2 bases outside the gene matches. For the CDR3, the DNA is TGTGCCAGCAGCTTTAACAGGGGGCCTGAAGCTTTCTTT. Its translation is CASSFNRGPEAFF. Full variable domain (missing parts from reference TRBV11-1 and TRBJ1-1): EAEVAQSPRYKITEKSQAVAFWCDPISGHATLYWYRQILGQGPELLVQFQDESVVDDSQLPKDRFSAERLKGVDSTLKIQPAELGDSAMYLCASSFNRGPEAFFGQGTRLTVV.

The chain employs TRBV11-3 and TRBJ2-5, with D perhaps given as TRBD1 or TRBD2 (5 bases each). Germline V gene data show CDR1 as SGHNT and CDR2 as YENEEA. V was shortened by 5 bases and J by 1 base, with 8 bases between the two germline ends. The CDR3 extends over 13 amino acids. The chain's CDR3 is CASSRDAQETQYF. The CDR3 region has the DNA TGTGCCAGCAGCAGGGACGCCCAAGAGACCCAGTACTTC.

The CDR3 bases are TGTGCCAGCAGTGAAGGGGGACTTGAAAAACTGTTTTTT. Translation: CASSEGGLEKLFF. V gene TRBV6-1 combines with J gene TRBJ1-4, with D possibly matching TRBD1 (5 bases). There are 13 residues in the CDR3. Trimming removed 1 base at V and 7 bases at J, with 7 bases between. In germline, CDR1 is MNHNS, CDR2 SASEGT.